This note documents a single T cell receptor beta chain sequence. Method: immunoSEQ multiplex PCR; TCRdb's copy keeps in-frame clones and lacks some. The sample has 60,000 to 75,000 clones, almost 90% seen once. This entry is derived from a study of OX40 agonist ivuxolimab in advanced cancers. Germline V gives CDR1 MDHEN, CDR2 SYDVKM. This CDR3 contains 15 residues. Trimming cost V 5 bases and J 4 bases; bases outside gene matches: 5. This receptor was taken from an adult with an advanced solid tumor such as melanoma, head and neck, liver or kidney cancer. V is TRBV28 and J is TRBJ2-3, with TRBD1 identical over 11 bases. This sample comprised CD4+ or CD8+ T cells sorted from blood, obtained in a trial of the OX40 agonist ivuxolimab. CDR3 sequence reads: CASSLPGQGADTQYF. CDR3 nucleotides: TGTGCCAGCAGTCTACCGGGACAGGGGGCAGATACGCAGTATTTT.